This TCR beta chain was sequenced in a study of cytomegalovirus exposure and HLA in healthy donors. 13 Jbeta primers and 60 Vbeta primers were used for the PCR. Sequenced by immunoSEQ multiplex PCR; TCRdb stores in-frame clones only, minus some. Its table records 130,000 or so clones. Study-wide findings and caveats: Researchers catalogued approximately 170 TCR beta chains as cytomegalovirus-associated.

Of note for this clone: What it binds is unknown.

Germline V gives CDR1 LNHDA, CDR2 SQIVND (reference sequence). There are 15 residues in the CDR3. J lost 0 bases, V lost 3 bases, and 3 bases had no gene match. The sample was PBMCs. The gene calls are TRBV19 and TRBJ1-1; 8 nucleotides line up with TRBD1. The receptor comes from a woman younger than 30 in good health and CMV-seronegative. The CDR3 nucleotides read TGTGCCAGTAGTATCGGGACAGGCCTGAACACTGAAGCTTTCTTT. Its protein is CASSIGTGLNTEAFF.